One sample yielded the 12 T cell receptor beta chains listed below, sequenced in a study of cytomegalovirus exposure and HLA in healthy donors. The PCR contained 60 Vbeta and 13 Jbeta primers. Libraries were prepared by immunoSEQ multiplex PCR; TCRdb keeps only in-frame clonotypes and omits some of them. Altogether about 94,000 clones are present, roughly 77% being singletons, with the ten largest covering about 9.3%. Sequences were obtained from PBMCs. These receptors were collected from a human donor in good health.

This chain uses TRBV27 with TRBJ1-5; no reliable D call. The CDR3 sequence is 13 residues long. The germline gives CDR1 MNHEY, CDR2 SMNVEV (reference sequence). Trimming removed 5 bases at V and 7 bases at J, with 12 bases between. The CDR3 DNA sequence: TGTGCCAGCAGTGAGGAGGAGAGGCAGCCCCAGCATTTT. Its translation: CASSEEERQPQHF.

The chain is built from TRBV30 and TRBJ2-7, with D hard to call. This CDR3 region has 12 residues. Trimming removed 1 base at V and 9 bases at J, with 13 bases between. The germline V gene has CDR1 GTSNPN and CDR2 SVGIG (reference sequence). CDR3 nucleotides: TGTGCCTGGAGTGATCGTACCTTCGGGCAGTACTTC. It codes for CAWSDRTFGQYF.

This chain links TRBV7-9 with TRBJ2-3, with 12 nucleotides matching TRBD2. V was clipped by 8 bases and J by 0 bases; unmatched bases: 6. Germline CDR1 is SEHNR and CDR2 is FQNEAQ (reference sequence). The CDR3 has 16 residues. DNA for the CDR3: TGTGCCAGCGTCCCGACTAGCGGGGGAAGCACAGATACGCAGTATTTT. Protein sequence: CASVPTSGGSTDTQYF.

This clone occurred a few times. The chain joins TRBV5-5 to TRBJ1-5; the match to TRBD1 covers 8 bases. Germline V gives CDR1 SGHKS, CDR2 YYEKEE (reference sequence). The V gene end was trimmed by 3 bases and the J gene end by 6 bases; junction bases not matched to a gene: 8. The length of the CDR3 is 15 residues. The CDR3 DNA is TGTGCCAGCAGCTGGGGGACAGGTGAGGGTCAGCCCCAGCATTTT. It yields the protein CASSWGTGEGQPQHF.

The chain employs TRBV28 and TRBJ1-6; D is uncertain. The germline V gene has CDR1 MDHEN and CDR2 SYDVKM. With 6 bases removed from V and 5 bases from J, the gap between germline ends came to 5 bases. The CDR3 consists of 12 residues. CDR3 in amino acids: CASSVDNSPLHF. The CDR3 nucleotides are TGTGCCAGCAGCGTCGATAATTCACCCCTCCACTTT.

The J gene is TRBJ1-1, the V gene TRBV6-4, with TRBD1 identical over 8 bases. V shed 3 bases and J 7 bases; nucleotides not matched to a gene: 22. This CDR3 has 19 amino acids. Germline V gene lookup returns CDR1 MRHNA and CDR2 SNTAGT. The CDR3 loop is CASSDPAGFGPQGEIEAFF. The CDR3 DNA follows: TGTGCCAGCAGTGATCCCGCGGGGTTTGGCCCACAGGGGGAAATTGAAGCTTTCTTT.

The CDR3 sequence is CASSQRQRYGYTF. The CDR3, as DNA: TGTGCCAGTAGCCAACGACAACGCTATGGCTACACCTTC. The V and J genes are TRBV19 and TRBJ1-2; no definite D call. The V end was cut by 6 bases, the J end by 4 bases, with 12 bases between. The CDR3 sequence is 13 residues long. Germline-derived CDR1 and CDR2 are LNHDA and SQIVND (reference sequence).

This chain uses TRBV6-6 with TRBJ1-4, with 7 bases lining up with TRBD1. CDR3 length: 14 residues. J was trimmed by 6 bases and V by 6 bases; bases with no gene match: 7. Germline CDR1 MNHNY, CDR2 SVGAGI (reference sequence). CDR3 amino acids: CASSQDRAYEKLFF. CDR3 sequence (DNA): TGTGCCAGCAGCCAAGACAGGGCCTATGAAAAACTGTTTTTT.

The V and J genes are TRBV5-1 and TRBJ2-1, with 12 bases matching TRBD2. This CDR3 has 20 residues. In germline, CDR1 is SGHRS, CDR2 YFSETQ. With V trimmed by 4 bases and J by 4 bases, 18 bases remained unmatched. The CDR3 DNA reads TGCGCCAGCAGCCCGGACAGGGGCCCTGGACTAGCGGGATCATACAATGAGCAGTTCTTC. This gives the protein CASSPDRGPGLAGSYNEQFF.

This clone came up a few times. The V gene is TRBV2, the J gene TRBJ1-2; 11 nucleotides agree with TRBD1. There are 14 residues in the CDR3. Germline CDR1 SNHLY, CDR2 FYNNEI. The V and J ends lost 4 bases and 4 bases, in that order; junction bases with no gene match: 2. CDR3: CASSVGQGGYGYTF. The CDR3 DNA reads TGTGCCAGCAGTGTGGGACAGGGGGGCTATGGCTACACCTTC. Variable domain in full (rest from reference TRBV2 and TRBJ1-2): EPEVTQTPSHQVTQMGQEVILRCVPISNHLYFYWYRQILGQKVEFLVSFYNNEISEKSEIFDDQFSVERPDGSNFTLKIRSTKLEDSAMYFCASSVGQGGYGYTFGSGTRLTVV.

V usage is TRBV19 and J usage is TRBJ1-1; possibly TRBD1 for D (6 bases). Germline V gene lookup returns CDR1 LNHDA and CDR2 SQIVND (reference sequence). V was clipped by 7 bases and J by 6 bases, with 18 bases between them. This CDR3 spans 14 amino acids. Here the CDR3 reads CASTLQGSFSEAFF. As DNA, the CDR3 is TGTGCCAGTACCCTCCAGGGGAGTTTCTCTGAAGCTTTCTTT.

The CDR3 DNA reads TGTGCCAGCAGTACGCTGGGGACAGAAAATGGCTACACCTTC. It encodes CASSTLGTENGYTF. J is TRBJ1-2 and V is TRBV6-5; 7 bases are a match to TRBD1. V shed 5 bases and J 6 bases; nucleotides not matched to a gene: 9. CDR3 size: 14 residues. Germline V gene data show CDR1 as MNHEY and CDR2 as SVGAGI.